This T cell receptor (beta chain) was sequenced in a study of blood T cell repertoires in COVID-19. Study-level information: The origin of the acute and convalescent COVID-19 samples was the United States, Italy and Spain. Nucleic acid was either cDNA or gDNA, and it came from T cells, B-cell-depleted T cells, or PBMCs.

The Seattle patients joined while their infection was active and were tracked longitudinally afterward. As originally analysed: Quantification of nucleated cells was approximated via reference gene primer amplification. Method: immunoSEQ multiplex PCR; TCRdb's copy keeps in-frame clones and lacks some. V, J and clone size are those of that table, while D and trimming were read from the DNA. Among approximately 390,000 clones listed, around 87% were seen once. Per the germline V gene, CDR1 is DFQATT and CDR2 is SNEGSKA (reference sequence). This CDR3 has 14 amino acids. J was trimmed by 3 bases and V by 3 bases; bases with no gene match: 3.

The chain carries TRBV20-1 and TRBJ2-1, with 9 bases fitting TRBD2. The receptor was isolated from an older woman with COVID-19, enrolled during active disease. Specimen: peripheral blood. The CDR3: CSASAAGGYNEQFF. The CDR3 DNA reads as TGCAGTGCTAGTGCAGCGGGGGGCTACAATGAGCAGTTCTTC.